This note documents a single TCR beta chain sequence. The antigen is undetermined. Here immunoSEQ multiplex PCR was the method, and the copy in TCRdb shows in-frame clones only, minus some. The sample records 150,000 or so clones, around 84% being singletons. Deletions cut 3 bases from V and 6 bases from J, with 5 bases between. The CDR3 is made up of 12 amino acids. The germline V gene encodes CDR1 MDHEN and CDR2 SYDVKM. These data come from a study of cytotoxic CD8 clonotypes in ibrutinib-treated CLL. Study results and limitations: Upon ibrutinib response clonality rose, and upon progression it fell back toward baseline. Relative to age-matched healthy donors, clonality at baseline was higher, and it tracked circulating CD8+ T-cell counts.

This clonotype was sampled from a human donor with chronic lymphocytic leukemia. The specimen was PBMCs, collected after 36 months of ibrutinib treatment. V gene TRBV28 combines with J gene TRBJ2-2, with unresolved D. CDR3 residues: CASSLRPGELFF. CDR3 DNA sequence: TGTGCCAGCAGTTTGCGACCCGGGGAGCTGTTTTTT.